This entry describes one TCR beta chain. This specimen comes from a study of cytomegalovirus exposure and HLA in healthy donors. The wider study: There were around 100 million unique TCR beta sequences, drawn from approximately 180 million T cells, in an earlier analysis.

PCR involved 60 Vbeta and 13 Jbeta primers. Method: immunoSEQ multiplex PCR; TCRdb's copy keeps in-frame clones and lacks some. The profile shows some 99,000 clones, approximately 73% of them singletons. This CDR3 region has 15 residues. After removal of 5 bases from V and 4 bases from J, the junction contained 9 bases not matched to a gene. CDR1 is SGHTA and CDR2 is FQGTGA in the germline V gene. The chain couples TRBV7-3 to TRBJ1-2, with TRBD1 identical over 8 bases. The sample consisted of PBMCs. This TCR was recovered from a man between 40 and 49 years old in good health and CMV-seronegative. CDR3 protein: CASSASGGQAYGYTF. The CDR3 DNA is TGTGCCAGCAGCGCGTCAGGGGGCCAGGCCTATGGCTACACCTTC.